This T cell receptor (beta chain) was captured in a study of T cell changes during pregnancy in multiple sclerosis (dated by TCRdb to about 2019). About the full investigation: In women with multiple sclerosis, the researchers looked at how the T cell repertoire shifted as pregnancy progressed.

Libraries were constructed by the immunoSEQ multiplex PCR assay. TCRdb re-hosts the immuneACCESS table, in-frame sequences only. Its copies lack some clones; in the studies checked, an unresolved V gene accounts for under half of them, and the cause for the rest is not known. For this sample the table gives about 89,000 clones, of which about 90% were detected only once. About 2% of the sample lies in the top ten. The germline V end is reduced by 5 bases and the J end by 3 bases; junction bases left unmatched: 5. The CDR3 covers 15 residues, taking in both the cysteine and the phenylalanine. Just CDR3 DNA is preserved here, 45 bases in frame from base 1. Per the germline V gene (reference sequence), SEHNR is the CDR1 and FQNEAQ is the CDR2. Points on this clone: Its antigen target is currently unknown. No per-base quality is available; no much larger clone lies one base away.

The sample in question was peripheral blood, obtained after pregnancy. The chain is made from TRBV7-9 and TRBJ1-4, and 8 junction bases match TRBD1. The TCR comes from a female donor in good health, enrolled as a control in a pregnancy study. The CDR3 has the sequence CASSPGTGPNEKLFF. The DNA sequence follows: TGTGCCAGCAGCCCCGGGACAGGACCTAATGAAAAACTGTTTTTT. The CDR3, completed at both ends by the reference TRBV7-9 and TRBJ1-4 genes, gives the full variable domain DTGVSQNPRHKITKRGQNVTFRCDPISEHNRLYWYRQTLGQGPEFLTYFQNEAQLEKSRLLSDRFSAERPKGSFSTLEIQRTEQGDSAMYLCASSPGTGPNEKLFFGSGTQLSVL.